The T cell receptor (beta chain) described here comes from a study of CD8 T cells in ankylosing spondylitis. Study-wide results and caveats: A number of the motif variants had already been described in reactive arthritis synovial fluid and blood. The clones that were linked to disease were reported to be significantly enriched in matched synovial fluid samples from ankylosing spondylitis patients.

On this clonotype itself: Its antigen is unidentified.

Germline CDR1 is LNHDA and CDR2 is SQIVND (reference sequence). CDR3 length equals 15 residues. V shed 7 bases and J shed 6 bases, with 19 bases lying between them. By quantitative 5'-RACE with molecular barcodes, the TCR beta libraries were made. TCRdb re-called the 5' RACE reads with MiXCR, one entry per CDR3 protein. The profile shows 150,000 to 200,000 distinct CDR3 sequences, roughly 12% of them singletons. Sequencing used blood, either unsorted or a sorted T cell fraction (not recorded which). The J gene is TRBJ2-1, the V gene TRBV19; D unresolved. This TCR was recovered from a male donor with ankylosing spondylitis or in good health (not recorded which). In DNA form, the CDR3 reads TGTGCCAGTACCTCTACTCAATTTGTAGGCAATGAGCAGTTCTTC. Translated: CASTSTQFVGNEQFF.